Below, 32 T cell receptor beta chains from the same sample are listed, as sequenced in a study of blood T cell repertoires in COVID-19. Clones were sequenced by immunoSEQ multiplex PCR, and TCRdb holds only the in-frame ones, with some missing. The sample records 250,000 or so clones, approximately 80% being singletons. Sequencing was done on a sample of peripheral blood. The receptors were sampled from a man aged 55 to 70 with acute or convalescent COVID-19.

The V gene is TRBV12-3 or TRBV12-4, the J gene TRBJ1-2; no definite D call. Trimming pared 1 base from V and 4 bases from J, leaving 4 bases between. The CDR3 totals 12 residues. CDR3: CASSLGAYGYTF. The CDR3 DNA sequence: TGTGCCAGCAGTTTAGGGGCCTATGGCTACACCTTC.

This clone was seen only a few times. The V call is TRBV3-1 (or the pseudogene TRBV3-2), the J call TRBJ2-1, with 7 bases fitting TRBD1. The CDR3 consists of 13 residues. Germline V lookup: CDR1 LGHDT, CDR2 YNNKEL (reference sequence). The trim removed 4 bases at V and 7 bases at J, leaving 4 bases unmatched. CDR3 amino acids: CASSRQGANEQFF. CDR3 sequence (DNA): TGTGCCAGCAGCCGACAGGGAGCTAATGAGCAGTTCTTC.

The CDR3 DNA follows: TGCGCCAGCAGCGGGGGCGGGGCCAAAAACATTCAGTACTTC. This encodes CASSGGGAKNIQYF. The chain carries TRBV5-1 and TRBJ2-4; D possibly corresponds to TRBD1 (6 bases). Germline V lookup: CDR1 SGHRS, CDR2 YFSETQ. With 4 bases removed from V and 1 base from J, the gap between germline ends came to 9 bases. The CDR3 is 14 amino acids.

The genes are TRBV19 and TRBJ1-4; TRBD1 agrees at 10 bases. This CDR3 spans 14 amino acids. V was pared by 7 bases and J by 6 bases, with 5 bases of the junction left unmatched. From germline, CDR1 is LNHDA and CDR2 SQIVND (reference sequence). CDR3 protein: CASNDRGRYEKLFF. The CDR3, as DNA: TGTGCCAGTAACGACAGGGGGCGGTATGAAAAACTGTTTTTT. The full variable domain, its missing parts supplied by reference TRBV19 and TRBJ1-4, is DGGITQSPKYLFRKEGQNVTLSCEQNLNHDAMYWYRQDPGQGLRLIYYSQIVNDFQKGDIAEGYSVSREKKESFPLTVTSAQKNPTAFYLCASNDRGRYEKLFFGSGTQLSVL.

CDR3 residues: CASTARGQETQYF. The CDR3 region has the DNA TGCGCCAGCACCGCCAGGGGGCAAGAGACCCAGTACTTC. The V call is TRBV5-1, the J call TRBJ2-5; TRBD1 agrees at 7 bases. In germline, CDR1 is SGHRS, CDR2 YFSETQ. The CDR3 runs 13 residues. V lost 6 bases, J lost 2 bases, and 4 bases stayed unmatched.

This rearrangement joins TRBV9 to TRBJ2-3; D is uncertain. Trimming took 3 bases from V and 4 from J, leaving 9 bases between them. This CDR3 has 13 residues. The V gene's germline CDR1 is SGDLS and CDR2 YYNGEE. The CDR3, as DNA: TGTGCCAGCAGCGCCGCGCCCTCAGATACGCAGTATTTT. Residues: CASSAAPSDTQYF.

The J gene is TRBJ2-1, the V gene TRBV30; 7 bases agree with TRBD2. The CDR3 extends over 16 amino acids. Germline V CDR1 and CDR2: GTSNPN, SVGIG (reference sequence). V was clipped by 0 bases and J by 3 bases; unmatched bases: 8. The CDR3 loop reads CAWSVRWEGLYNEQFF. The CDR3 nucleotides are TGTGCCTGGAGTGTAAGGTGGGAGGGCCTCTACAATGAGCAGTTCTTC. The complete variable domain, with remaining parts taken from reference TRBV30 and TRBJ2-1, reads SQTIHQWPATLVQPVGSPLSLECTVEGTSNPNLYWYRQAAGRGLQLLFYSVGIGQISSEVPQNLSASRPQDRQFILSSKKLLLSDSGFYLCAWSVRWEGLYNEQFFGPGTRLTVL.

The chain uses TRBV6-1 and TRBJ2-5; the match to TRBD2 covers 11 bases. The CDR3 totals 16 residues. Germline V gives CDR1 MNHNS, CDR2 SASEGT. Trimming cost V 1 base and J 3 bases; bases outside gene matches: 4. The CDR3: CASSEGLLAGEETQYF. The CDR3 DNA sequence: TGTGCCAGCAGTGAAGGCTTACTAGCGGGAGAAGAGACCCAGTACTTC.

The chain couples TRBV6-2 or TRBV6-3 to TRBJ2-3; 11 nucleotides match TRBD2. This CDR3 has 20 residues. Germline lookup yields CDR1 MNHEY and CDR2 SVGEGT. Losses at the gene ends were 0 bases for V and 1 base for J; bases not matched to a gene: 12. This CDR3 is CASSYSSLAGGSTRTDTQYF. For the CDR3, the DNA is TGTGCCAGCAGTTACTCGAGCCTAGCGGGAGGATCTACCCGCACAGATACGCAGTATTTT.

The V and J genes are TRBV11-2 and TRBJ1-3; D is perhaps TRBD1 (6 bases). Per germline, CDR1 SGHAT and CDR2 FQNNGV. Trimming left V 6 bases short and J 4 bases short, with 10 bases between. The CDR3 has 13 amino acids. The chain's CDR3 is CASRQGYGNTIYF. The CDR3 nucleotides read TGTGCCAGCAGGCAGGGGTACGGAAACACCATATATTTT. The full variable domain, in which reference TRBV11-2 and TRBJ1-3 provide the parts outside the CDR3, is EAGVAQSPRYKIIEKRQSVAFWCNPISGHATLYWYQQILGQGPKLLIQFQNNGVVDDSQLPKDRFSAERLKGVDSTLKIQPAKLEDSAVYLCASRQGYGNTIYFGEGSWLTVV.

This clone appeared once. The chain joins TRBV19 to TRBJ2-1, with 9 nucleotides matching TRBD1. V trimming: 5 bases; J trimming: 2 bases; junction bases outside the gene matches: 7. CDR1 LNHDA and CDR2 SQIVND come from the germline V gene (reference sequence). This CDR3 spans 16 amino acids. CDR3 DNA sequence: TGTGCCAGTAGTCTAAGGACAGGGGTTCCCTACAATGAGCAGTTCTTC. It is translated as CASSLRTGVPYNEQFF.

The J gene is TRBJ1-2, the V gene TRBV10-3; 10 nucleotides agree with TRBD1. The V and J ends lost 6 bases and 7 bases, in that order; junction bases with no gene match: 8. The CDR3 spans 14 residues. CDR1 and CDR2 (germline): ENHRY, SYGVKD. The CDR3 is CAISGQGDLGGYTF. The CDR3 DNA follows: TGTGCCATCAGCGGACAGGGGGACCTAGGTGGCTACACCTTC.

The chain couples TRBV4-3 to TRBJ2-7, with 8 bases matching TRBD2. CDR3 length: 19 amino acids. V lost 8 bases and J lost 4; bases outside the gene matches: 25. Looked up from germline, CDR1 is LGHNA and CDR2 is YSLEER. The chain's CDR3 is CASVQHWRRRGGRTYEQYF. The CDR3 region has the DNA TGCGCCAGCGTCCAGCACTGGAGGCGTCGGGGCGGGAGGACTTACGAGCAGTACTTC.

This chain connects TRBV11-2 to TRBJ2-1; the match to TRBD1 covers 8 bases. Unmatched junction bases numbered 5, after V lost 4 bases and J lost 9 bases. Per the germline V gene, CDR1 is SGHAT and CDR2 is FQNNGV. This CDR3 spans 13 amino acids. The CDR3 DNA reads TGTGCCAGCAGCTCGGACAGGGTTAGTGAGCAGTTCTTC. Amino acid sequence: CASSSDRVSEQFF.

V is TRBV6-6 and J is TRBJ1-5; TRBD1 aligns across 7 bases. Germline V CDR1 and CDR2: MNHNY, SVGAGI (reference sequence). The CDR3 sequence is 15 residues long. V shed 0 bases, J shed 6 bases, and the junction held 5 bases outside the gene matches. The CDR3 nucleotides read TGTGCCAGCAGTTACTCTTACGACAGGGCTCAGCCCCAGCATTTT. Amino acids: CASSYSYDRAQPQHF.

This chain joins TRBV19 and TRBJ1-2; 11 bases fit TRBD1. With 5 bases clipped from V and 4 bases from J, the junction kept 15 bases outside the gene matches. The CDR3 has 18 amino acids. Per the germline V gene, CDR1 is LNHDA and CDR2 is SQIVND (reference sequence). The CDR3 loop is CASSPRTGGVPTLYGYTF. The CDR3 DNA reads TGTGCCAGTAGTCCTCGGACAGGGGGCGTCCCTACGCTCTATGGCTACACCTTC.

V is TRBV29-1 and J is TRBJ1-1; 8 nucleotides agree with TRBD1. V lost 6 bases to trimming and J lost 7 bases; unmatched junction nucleotides: 10. Germline loops: CDR1 SQVTM, CDR2 ANQGSEA. The CDR3 length is 13 residues. Here the CDR3 DNA reads TGCAGCGTCCGTCAGACAGGGGATGTTGAAGCTTTCTTT. Translated: CSVRQTGDVEAFF.

This clone was counted a few times. The gene calls are TRBV27 and TRBJ2-7; 10 nucleotides line up with TRBD1. V shed 6 bases, J shed 0 bases, and the junction held 5 bases outside the gene matches. Germline CDR1 is MNHEY and CDR2 is SMNVEV (reference sequence). This CDR3 has 15 amino acids. CDR3 nucleotides: TGTGCCAGCAGGCGCGGGACAGGGGCCTCCTACGAGCAGTACTTC. Translation gives CASRRGTGASYEQYF.

This chain joins TRBV30 and TRBJ1-1; 9 bases map to TRBD1. The CDR3 loop spans 13 amino acids. CDR1 GTSNPN and CDR2 SVGIG come from the germline V gene (reference sequence). With V trimmed by 5 bases and J by 5 bases, 6 bases remained unmatched. The CDR3 is CAWRTGAGTEAFF. CDR3 coding DNA: TGTGCCTGGCGGACAGGGGCGGGGACTGAAGCTTTCTTT.

The chain joins TRBV7-9 to TRBJ2-7, with 9 nucleotides matching TRBD2. There are 15 residues in the CDR3. Germline CDR1 SEHNR, CDR2 FQNEAQ (reference sequence). V was clipped by 5 bases and J by 5 bases; unmatched bases: 10. As DNA, the CDR3 is TGTGCCAGCAGCCCCGCGGGAGGGGAAGGGAACGAGCAGTACTTC. Translating it yields CASSPAGGEGNEQYF.

This chain joins TRBV11-2 and TRBJ2-1; 12 bases are shared with TRBD2. The CDR3 length is 16 residues. J gave up 1 base and V 5 bases, and 3 bases lay outside the gene matches. The germline V gene has CDR1 SGHAT and CDR2 FQNNGV. In DNA, the CDR3 is TGTGCCAGCAGCGAGACTAGCGGGAGATCCTACAATGAGCAGTTCTTC. This codes for CASSETSGRSYNEQFF.

This chain links TRBV15 with TRBJ2-7, with D hard to call. Germline CDR1 LNHNV, CDR2 YYDKDF (reference sequence). The V gene lost 0 bases and the J gene lost 1 base, with 7 bases spanning the gap. The CDR3 length is 14 residues. CDR3 bases: TGTGCCACCAGCAGAGATTTACTGTCCTACGAGCAGTACTTC. Protein: CATSRDLLSYEQYF.

The chain recombines TRBV5-1 with TRBJ2-3, with D possibly being TRBD1 or TRBD2 (5 bases each). The CDR3 has 12 amino acids. The germline CDR1 and CDR2 sequences are SGHRS and YFSETQ. Trimming took 4 bases from V and 6 from J, leaving 9 bases between them. The CDR3 reads CASSVGEDTQYF. The CDR3 DNA sequence: TGCGCCAGCAGCGTGGGGGAGGATACGCAGTATTTT.

The V gene is TRBV19, the J gene TRBJ2-7; perhaps TRBD2 as D (5 bases). The CDR3 length is 15 residues. The V gene's germline CDR1 is LNHDA and CDR2 SQIVND (reference sequence). Trimming left V 5 bases short and J 0 bases short, with 14 bases between. The CDR3 coding sequence is TGTGCCAGTAGTTCCGGAACCCGGGGCTCCTACGAGCAGTACTTC. Translated, it gives CASSSGTRGSYEQYF.

The chain links TRBV30 to TRBJ2-7; possible D gene TRBD2, 5 bases. The CDR3 spans 11 residues. CDR1 and CDR2 from the germline V gene are GTSNPN and SVGIG (reference sequence). V lost 3 bases, J lost 7 bases, and 10 bases lay in between. The CDR3 loop reads CAWSGVGEQYF. The CDR3 nucleotides are TGTGCCTGGAGCGGGGTAGGGGAGCAGTACTTC.

The rearrangement joins TRBV3-1 (or the pseudogene TRBV3-2) to TRBJ1-5; perhaps TRBD1 as D (6 bases). The germline V gene encodes CDR1 LGHDT and CDR2 YNNKEL (reference sequence). This CDR3 contains 14 residues. The V end lost 2 bases, the J end lost 7 bases, and 12 bases lay between the germline ends. In DNA, the CDR3 is TGTGCCAGCAGCCAAAGGGGGGGCGTACAGCCCCAGCATTTT. It translates to CASSQRGGVQPQHF.

CDR3 loop: CASRSTGVSYNEQFF. CDR3 DNA: TGTGCAAGTCGCTCAACAGGGGTCTCATACAATGAGCAGTTCTTC. The V and J genes are TRBV12-2 and TRBJ2-1; the table's D call TRBD1 went unverified against the DNA. TRBV12-2 is assigned pseudogene status. The CDR3 is made up of 15 amino acids.

V is TRBV6-5 and J is TRBJ2-5; D is perhaps TRBD2 (6 bases). CDR1 is MNHEY, CDR2 SVGAGI, per germline. This CDR3 has 15 amino acids. The V and J ends lost 1 base and 3 bases respectively, with 12 bases between them. DNA for the CDR3: TGTGCCAGCAGTTACTGGGCGGGAAGAGAAGAGACCCAGTACTTC. The encoded protein is CASSYWAGREETQYF.

This chain links TRBV18 with TRBJ2-7; no reliable D call. Germline V gives CDR1 KGHSH, CDR2 LQKENI. The CDR3 runs 13 residues. V lost 1 base to trimming and J lost 0 bases, with 4 bases between them. The CDR3 DNA reads as TGTGCCAGCTCACCACTGGCCTCCTACGAGCAGTACTTC. This codes for CASSPLASYEQYF.

This clone was recorded once. This chain joins TRBV6-5 and TRBJ1-2; tentative D call: TRBD1 (6 bases). V was cut by 0 bases and J by 8 bases, with 13 bases left in between. The CDR3 contains 14 residues. Germline V gene lookup returns CDR1 MNHEY and CDR2 SVGAGI. CDR3 amino acids: CASSYSTGSRGYTF. CDR3 nucleotides: TGTGCCAGCAGTTACTCGACAGGATCCCGGGGCTACACCTTC.

The sample holds one count of this clone. The V call is TRBV7-3, the J call TRBJ2-5; 10 nucleotides agree with TRBD1. CDR3 size: 19 residues. The germline V gene encodes CDR1 SGHTA and CDR2 FQGTGA. The junction had 17 bases not matched to a gene; V was cut back by 2 bases and J by 5 bases. The DNA of the CDR3 is TGTGCCAGCAGCTTAGCAATTCCGGGACAGGGGCCCCCATGGGAGACCCAGTACTTC. Its translation: CASSLAIPGQGPPWETQYF.

V is TRBV5-1 and J is TRBJ2-1; maybe TRBD1 (6 bases). CDR3 size: 14 residues. Per germline, CDR1 SGHRS and CDR2 YFSETQ. V lost 0 bases to trimming and J lost 9 bases, with 13 bases between them. In DNA, the CDR3 is TGCGCCAGCAGCTTGGCCGTTGGGGGCAGTGAGCAGTTCTTC. Translating it yields CASSLAVGGSEQFF.